These T cell receptor beta chains were read from a single sample in a study of PD-1 blockade in mismatch repair-deficient tumors. Libraries were prepared by immunoSEQ multiplex PCR; TCRdb keeps only in-frame clonotypes and omits some of them. This sample has 120,000 or so clones, with more than 85% found just once. This sample comprised peripheral blood, obtained 44 weeks after starting pembrolizumab. Receptors were obtained from an adult with mismatch repair-deficient cancer. Each CDR3 is given with its conserved first and last residue. Each record gives: D gene, V gene, clone size, J gene, CDR3 length, CDR3 DNA, CDR3 protein. The D gene is left open where the match is weak. The size of a clone is reported for some rows only, either as once, few or many, or as a class for expanded clones.

>-|TRBV7-9|-|TRBJ2-5|15
TGTGCCAGCAGCTTGACCCAGGGGAGGAGAGAGACCCAGTACTTC
CASSLTQGRRETQYF
>-|TRBV9|many|TRBJ2-3|12
TGTGCCAGCAGCGTAGGGGAAGATACGCAGTATTTT
CASSVGEDTQYF
>-|TRBV18|-|TRBJ1-1|13
TGTGCCAGCTCACTCGCTACGGACACTGAAGCTTTCTTT
CASSLATDTEAFF
>TRBD2|TRBV19|-|TRBJ2-7|15
TGTGCCAGTAGTCCCTCCGGGACTATGCCCCGCGAGCAGTACTTC
CASSPSGTMPREQYF
>TRBD2|TRBV5-5|-|TRBJ2-7|15
TGTGCCAGCAGCTCGAGACTAGCGGGAGTTCATGAGCAGTACTTC
CASSSRLAGVHEQYF
>-|TRBV11-3|-|TRBJ2-7|15
TGTGCCAGCAGCGCCACCACAGGGATCTCCTACGAGCAGTACTTC
CASSATTGISYEQYF
>-|TRBV4-1|-|TRBJ2-5|14
TGCGCCAGCAGCCAAGAATTCCGCCAAGAGACCCAGTACTTC
CASSQEFRQETQYF
>-|TRBV18|-|TRBJ2-1|12
TGTGCCAGCTCACCGGGAGACAATGAGCAGTTCTTC
CASSPGDNEQFF
>-|TRBV7-8|-|TRBJ1-5|14
TGTGCCAGCAGCCAGGGGAGGGGACATCAGCCCCAGCATTTT
CASSQGRGHQPQHF
>-|TRBV16|-|TRBJ1-5|13
TGTGCCAGCAGCCAATCCAGGAATCAGCCCCAGCATTTT
CASSQSRNQPQHF
>TRBD2|TRBV15|-|TRBJ2-7|17
TGTGCCACCAGCAGAGATTCCTCTAGCGGGGCCCTATACGAGCAGTACTTC
CATSRDSSSGALYEQYF
>-|TRBV4-2|-|TRBJ1-1|19
TGTGCCAGCAGCCTAAGAGTAGGGAAGGGCAGCCTGATGAACACTGAAGCTTTCTTT
CASSLRVGKGSLMNTEAFF
>-|TRBV11-3|-|TRBJ2-7|13
TGTGCCAGCAGCCTGGATGTCTCCTACGAGCAGTACTTC
CASSLDVSYEQYF
>-|TRBV15|-|TRBJ2-3|15
TGTGCCACCAGCAGACTCGGACGGGGAGGAGATACGCAGTATTTT
CATSRLGRGGDTQYF
>TRBD2|TRBV11-2|-|TRBJ2-7|15
TGTGCCAGCAGCAGTAGCGGGGCGGGGACTTACGAGCAGTACTTC
CASSSSGAGTYEQYF
>-|TRBV5-4|once|TRBJ2-7|15
TGTGCCAGCAGCTTGGTCGGGGGAGACGCCTACGAGCAGTACTTC
CASSLVGGDAYEQYF
>-|TRBV11-2|once|TRBJ2-2|15
TGTGCCAGCAGCTTAGTGGTAATCGGCACCGGGGAGCTGTTTTTT
CASSLVVIGTGELFF
>-|TRBV7-8|-|TRBJ2-7|14
TGTGCCAGCAGCTTAGGGGGAATTTCCTACGAGCAGTACTTC
CASSLGGISYEQYF
>-|TRBV7-9|-|TRBJ2-1|17
TGTGCCAGCAGCTCGCTCGGAGGTAGCGGATCCTACAATGAGCAGTTCTTC
CASSSLGGSGSYNEQFF
>-|TRBV5-1|-|TRBJ1-2|14
TGCGCCAGCCAAATGACCGGGACAAACTATGGCTACACCTTC
CASQMTGTNYGYTF
>-|TRBV19|-|TRBJ2-5|13
TGTGCCAGTAGTATTAGTGGGAGTGGGACCCAGTACTTC
CASSISGSGTQYF
>-|TRBV27|-|TRBJ1-2|14
TGTGCCAGCAGTTCACTCCTCAACAGGGTGGGACTCACCTTC
CASSSLLNRVGLTF
>TRBD2|TRBV6-5|-|TRBJ2-1|15
TGTGCCAGCATGGGACTAGCGGGAGGAGACAATGAGCAGTTCTTC
CASMGLAGGDNEQFF
>-|TRBV5-1|-|TRBJ2-1|14
TGCGCCAGCAGCTTGTCTCCTACTTACATTGAGCAGTTCTTC
CASSLSPTYIEQFF
>-|TRBV5-4|-|TRBJ2-2|14
TGTGCCAGCAGCGGGCCAGGGGAGGCCGGGGAGCTGTTTTTT
CASSGPGEAGELFF
>TRBD1|TRBV5-1|-|TRBJ1-1|13
TGCGCCAGCTCGGAGACAGGGAATAACCGAGCTTTCTTT
CASSETGNNRAFF
>TRBD1|TRBV6-1|once|TRBJ1-2|15
TGTGCCAGCAGACCTGGACGCGGACAGGCCCATGGCTACACCTTC
CASRPGRGQAHGYTF
>TRBD1|TRBV7-9|-|TRBJ1-2|14
TGTGCCAGCACACGGACAGGGGAGGCCTATGGCTACACCTTC
CASTRTGEAYGYTF
>TRBD2|TRBV5-1|-|TRBJ2-1|15
TGCGCCAGCAGCTCCGGGACTACCTGGAACAATGAGCAGTTCTTC
CASSSGTTWNNEQFF
>TRBD1|TRBV9|-|TRBJ1-2|13
TGTGCCAGCAACCAAGGGACAGCCTATGGCTACACCTTC
CASNQGTAYGYTF
>-|TRBV7-6|-|TRBJ2-5|15
TGTGCCAGCAGCTTATGGACTATGGGGCAAGAGACCCAGTACTTC
CASSLWTMGQETQYF
>-|TRBV6-5|-|TRBJ2-5|16
TGTGCCAGCAGTTACAGGGACCACCTCGGACGAGAGACCCAGTACTTC
CASSYRDHLGRETQYF
>-|TRBV23-1|few|TRBJ2-7|11
TGCGCCAGCAGTCGAGACTACGAGCAGTACTTC
CASSRDYEQYF
>TRBD2|TRBV30|-|TRBJ2-2|16
TGTGCCTGGAACGGACTAGCGGGAGGGCCGTTTGGGGAGCTGTTTTTT
CAWNGLAGGPFGELFF
>-|TRBV11-2|-|TRBJ2-7|16
TGTGCCAGCAGCTTAGGGCTCGGACCCGCCGGCTACGAGCAGTACTTC
CASSLGLGPAGYEQYF
>TRBD2|TRBV4-1|few|TRBJ2-7|15
TGCGCCAGCAGCCATACGGCGGGGGGCTGGTACGAGCAGTACTTC
CASSHTAGGWYEQYF
>TRBD2|TRBV13|-|TRBJ2-3|19
TGTGCCAGCAGCTCAATAACGGCCTTAGCGGGAGTGCGCCCAGATACGCAGTATTTT
CASSSITALAGVRPDTQYF
>TRBD1|TRBV18|once|TRBJ2-3|17
TGTGCCAGCTCAGCTTCGGACAGGGGTTCATATGGCGATACGCAGTATTTT
CASSASDRGSYGDTQYF
>-|TRBV5-1|-|TRBJ1-1|15
TGCGCCAGCAGCGTGGGACTTTGGGGTGAGTCTGAAGCTTTCTTT
CASSVGLWGESEAFF
>TRBD1|TRBV19|-|TRBJ1-5|16
TGTGCCACCACCCCCGGACAGGGCTGGAGCAATCAGCCCCAGCATTTT
CATTPGQGWSNQPQHF
>-|TRBV11-1|-|TRBJ2-2|13
TGTGCCAGCAGCTCTTGGGACACCGGGGAGCTGTTTTTT
CASSSWDTGELFF
>TRBD2|TRBV28|-|TRBJ2-2|17
TGTGCCAGCAATTTCCCCCTGACTAGCGCACACACCGGGGAGCTGTTTTTT
CASNFPLTSAHTGELFF
>-|TRBV15|-|TRBJ1-1|13
TGTGCCACCAGCAGAGATGTACAGGGATTAGCTTTCTTT
CATSRDVQGLAFF
>-|TRBV4-1|-|TRBJ1-5|13
TGCGCCAGCAGCCAATGGGACAAGCAGCCCCAGCATTTT
CASSQWDKQPQHF
>TRBD1|TRBV7-9|few|TRBJ1-4|16
TGTGCCAGCAGCGTAGCGGGACAGTGGCCTAATGAAAAACTGTTTTTT
CASSVAGQWPNEKLFF
>-|TRBV6-1|-|TRBJ2-7|15
TGTGCCAGCAGTTGGGACTTTCAGGGGTCCTACGAGCAGTACTTC
CASSWDFQGSYEQYF
>TRBD1|TRBV7-9|-|TRBJ2-7|15
TGTGCCAGCAGCTTTCCGGGACAGGGGGGTGGCGAGCAGTACTTC
CASSFPGQGGGEQYF
>-|TRBV4-1|-|TRBJ2-1|16
TGCGCCAGCAGCCAATGGGGCAGGGGGGCCAACAATGAGCAGTTCTTC
CASSQWGRGANNEQFF
>-|TRBV4-1|-|TRBJ2-2|14
TGCGCCAGCAGCCAAGTAGGGGAAACCGGGGAGCTGTTTTTT
CASSQVGETGELFF
>-|TRBV19|-|TRBJ2-7|16
TGTGCCAGTAGTATACAGGGGGGAAGTCCTCCACCCCAGCAGTACTTC
CASSIQGGSPPPQQYF
>-|TRBV6-5|few|TRBJ2-3|14
TGTGCCAGCAGTTCCCCTGGTGGCACAGATACGCAGTATTTT
CASSSPGGTDTQYF
>TRBD1|TRBV19|-|TRBJ2-7|16
TGTGCCAGTAGTATTACGTTTTCTGAGAGGGGGCGCGAGCAGTACTTC
CASSITFSERGREQYF
>-|TRBV19|-|TRBJ2-5|14
TGTGCCAGTAGTATGTACAGTTGGCAAGAGACCCAGTACTTC
CASSMYSWQETQYF
>-|TRBV21-1|few|TRBJ1-2|13
TGTGCCAGCAGCAGACAGGGCGGCTATGGCTACACCTTC
CASSRQGGYGYTF
>-|TRBV5-8|-|TRBJ2-1|19
TGTGCCAGCAGCTATAACAGGGTACCCCAGCTCCTCTCCTACAATGAGCAGTTCTTC
CASSYNRVPQLLSYNEQFF
>TRBD1|TRBV25-1|few|TRBJ2-2|14
TGTGCCAGCAGTGACAGGGGGCTCACCGGGGAGCTGTTTTTT
CASSDRGLTGELFF
>-|TRBV19|-|TRBJ2-4|12
TGTGCCAGTAGTATTGGGGGACACATTCAGTACTTC
CASSIGGHIQYF
>-|TRBV6-5|-|TRBJ2-7|14
TGTGCCAGCGGGGCTAGCGAACTATCCTACGAGCAGTACTTC
CASGASELSYEQYF